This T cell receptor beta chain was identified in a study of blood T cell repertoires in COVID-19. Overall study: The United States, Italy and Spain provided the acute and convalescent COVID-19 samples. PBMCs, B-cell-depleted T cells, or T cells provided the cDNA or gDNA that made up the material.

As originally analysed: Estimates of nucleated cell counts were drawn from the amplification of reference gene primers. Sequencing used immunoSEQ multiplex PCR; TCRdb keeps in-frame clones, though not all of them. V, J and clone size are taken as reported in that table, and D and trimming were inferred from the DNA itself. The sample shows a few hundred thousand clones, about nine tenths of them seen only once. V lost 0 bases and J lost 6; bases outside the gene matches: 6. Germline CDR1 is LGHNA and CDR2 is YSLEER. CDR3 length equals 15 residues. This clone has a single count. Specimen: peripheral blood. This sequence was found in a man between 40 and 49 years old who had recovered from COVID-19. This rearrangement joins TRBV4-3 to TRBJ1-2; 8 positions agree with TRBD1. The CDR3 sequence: CASSQDQGAFDGYTF. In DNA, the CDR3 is TGCGCCAGCAGCCAAGATCAGGGGGCTTTCGATGGCTACACCTTC.